The entry below describes one T cell receptor (beta chain). Its antigen remains unidentified. The protocol was immunoSEQ multiplex PCR, while the TCRdb copy is restricted to in-frame clones and leaves out a portion. The repertoire includes fewer than 250,000 clones, 87% of them detected once, and about 2.5% sits in the top ten. This sample stems from a study of cytomegalovirus exposure and HLA in healthy donors. This CDR3 is 14 amino acids long. CDR1 and CDR2 from the germline V gene are SGHRS and YFSETQ. V lost 3 bases, J lost 8 bases, and 6 bases stayed unmatched. Study-wide results and limits: TCR sequences were mostly rare, though some public TCRs occurred in many donors.

The chain employs TRBV5-1 and TRBJ2-1; 9 nucleotides line up with TRBD1. This clonotype was sampled from a man aged 18 to 29 in good health and CMV-seronegative. Sequencing input: PBMCs. The CDR3 protein is CASSSGTGFHEQFF. The CDR3, as DNA: TGCGCCAGCAGCTCGGGGACAGGGTTTCATGAGCAGTTCTTC.